This is a list of T cell receptor beta chains from one sample in a study of tumor-infiltrating lymphocytes in primary liver carcinoma. From the multiplex PCR reads, TCRdb called clonotypes with MiXCR, one entry per CDR3 protein. The sample includes fewer than 50,000 distinct CDR3 sequences, roughly 80% of them seen just once. The material sequenced was tumor-adjacent normal liver tissue. The source of these receptors is a woman in her twenties or thirties with primary liver carcinoma and hepatitis B virus infection. Each CDR3 is given with its conserved first and last residue. A D gene is named only where the DNA matches it firmly. The size entry is marked missing in some rows and otherwise reads once, few, many or a size class.

clone size	J gene	D gene	V gene	CDR3 protein	CDR3 DNA
.	TRBJ1-4	.	TRBV4-1	CANSQGALRQSTNEKLFF	TGCGCCAACAGCCAAGGTGCTCTTAGACAGTCAACTAATGAAAAACTGTTTTTT
many	TRBJ2-7	.	TRBV7-9	CASSFRPAEQYF	TGTGCCAGCAGCTTTAGGCCCGCCGAGCAGTACTTC
.	TRBJ2-7	.	TRBV6-1	CASIGWFGQCF	TGTGCCAGCATTGGTTGGTTCGGGCAGTGCTTC
.	TRBJ2-1	.	TRBV14	CASGQAGAGLHNEQFF	TGTGCCAGCGGCCAGGCCGGGGCAGGGCTCCACAATGAGCAGTTCTTC
medium-sized	TRBJ1-2	.	TRBV11-3	CASSLDGPLYGYTF	TGTGCCAGCAGCTTAGATGGGCCGCTCTATGGCTACACCTTC
.	TRBJ2-7	.	TRBV11-2	CASSSYNYEQYF	TGTGCCAGCAGCTCCTACAACTACGAACAGTACTTT
.	TRBJ2-1	.	TRBV5-4	CASIRKNAGTSYNEQFF	TGTGCCAGCATCCGAAAAAACGCGGGGACCTCCTACAATGAGCAATTCTTC
many	TRBJ2-1	.	TRBV12-5	CASGLRLLNEQFF	TGTGCTAGTGGTTTAAGACTGCTCAATGAGCAGTTCTTC
.	TRBJ2-2	.	TRBV4-3	CASSQELGGIVELFF	TGCGCCAGCAGCCAAGAACTGGGTGGCATCGTGGAGCTGTTTTTT
.	TRBJ1-2	.	TRBV11-2	CDSTRRGGGGYTF	TGTGACAGCACCCGGAGGGGGGGTGGAGGCTACACCTTC
.	TRBJ2-4	TRBD1	TRBV12-3/TRBV12-4	CASTMGVGTGTRDIQYF	TGTGCCAGCACCATGGGGGTCGGGACAGGGACGAGAGACATTCAGTACTTC
.	TRBJ1-2	.	TRBV20-1	CSARDGSNKDGYTF	TGCAGTGCTAGAGATGGCAGTAACAAGGATGGCTACACCTTC
medium-sized	TRBJ1-2	TRBD1	TRBV6-5	CASSHTGDGYTF	TGTGCCAGCAGCCATACAGGGGACGGCTACACCTTC
once	TRBJ2-1	.	TRBV7-8	CARSPRLGVVTYNEQFF	TGTGCCAGAAGCCCCCGTTTGGGAGTGGTAACCTACAATGAGCAGTTCTTC
.	TRBJ2-2	.	TRBV29-1	CSARRNTGEMLF	TGCAGCGCTCGACGGAACACCGGGGAGATGTTATTT
many	TRBJ2-7	TRBD1	TRBV10-3	CAISAGQAYEQYF	TGTGCCATCAGTGCTGGACAGGCCTACGAGCAGTACTTC
.	TRBJ2-7	.	TRBV4-3	CAGSQNHPELYEQYF	TGCGCCGGCAGCCAAAACCATCCCGAGCTCTACGAGCAGTACTTC
once	TRBJ1-2	.	TRBV5-1	CASSLDGNYVYTF	TGTGCCAGCAGCTTGGATGGTAACTATGTCTACACCTTC
.	TRBJ2-6	.	TRBV5-8	CASTMTGFSEANALAF	TGTGCCAGCACCATGACGGGCTTCTCTGAGGCCAACGCCCTGGCTTTC
.	TRBJ2-1	.	TRBV6-1	CASGEWRFHNEQFF	TGTGCCAGCGGTGAGTGGCGATTCCACAATGAGCAGTTCTTC
.	TRBJ2-7	.	TRBV11-2	CASNPASEMYF	TGTGCCAGCAATCCAGCCAGTGAGATGTACTTC
.	TRBJ1-3	.	TRBV28	CTSSLPTVGYSGNTIYF	TGTACCAGCAGTTTGCCCACCGTTGGCTACTCTGGAAACACCATATATTTC
.	TRBJ2-3	TRBD2	TRBV7-8	CAGSVTTSGSRENTQYF	TGTGCCGGCAGCGTCACCACTAGCGGGAGTAGAGAAAATACGCAGTATTTT
many	TRBJ2-7	.	TRBV29-1	CSVADRSSYEQYF	TGCAGCGTGGCTGACAGGTCTTCCTACGAGCAGTACTTC
.	TRBJ2-7	.	TRBV6-5	CASSQGIAEYFIYEQYF	TGTGCCAGCAGTCAGGGGATTGCGGAATACTTTATCTACGAGCAGTACTTC
.	TRBJ2-2	.	TRBV25-1	CASRTWGIGDLFF	TGTGCCAGTCGGACATGGGGTATCGGGGACCTGTTTTTT
.	TRBJ2-1	TRBD2	TRBV5-8	CASSLWGGKDVQFF	TGTGCCAGCAGCTTGTGGGGAGGGAAGGATGTGCAGTTCTTC
.	TRBJ1-1	.	TRBV11-2	CASNLAGDAEVFF	TGTGCCAGCAACTTAGCGGGGGACGCTGAAGTTTTCTTT
.	TRBJ1-6	.	TRBV28	CDSNGLSGASPLHF	TGTGACAGCAATGGACTATCCGGAGCTTCACCCCTCCACTTT
.	TRBJ2-3	TRBD2	TRBV20-1	CSARATAGGPTDTLYF	TGCAGTGCTAGAGCCACGGCGGGAGGGCCCACAGATACGCTGTATTTT
.	TRBJ2-7	.	TRBV7-9	CANNSGGLSYEQYF	TGTGCCAACAACTCGGGTGGCCTCTCCTACGAGCAGTACTTC
.	TRBJ2-7	.	TRBV6-2/TRBV6-3	CASTQFYEQYF	TGTGCCAGCACTCAATTCTATGAGCAGTACTTC
many	TRBJ2-5	TRBD2	TRBV7-9	CASSLDRLAGEETQYF	TGTGCCAGCAGCTTAGATCGCCTAGCGGGAGAAGAGACCCAGTACTTC
.	TRBJ2-1	.	TRBV5-1	CASSLRAEGHEQFF	TGCGCCAGCAGCCTGAGGGCGGAGGGGCACGAGCAGTTCTTC
.	TRBJ2-5	TRBD2	TRBV12-5	CASGLPRAGVGQETRYF	TGTGCTAGTGGTTTGCCGAGAGCGGGAGTCGGGCAAGAGACTCGGTACTTC
.	TRBJ2-1	.	TRBV11-2	CASSRTGEGINEQFF	TGTGCCAGCAGCCGTACTGGCGAGGGGATCAATGAGCAGTTCTTC
.	TRBJ2-7	.	TRBV12-3/TRBV12-4	CDSRADTDWGEQYF	TGTGACAGCAGGGCGGACACAGACTGGGGGGAGCAGTACTTC
.	TRBJ2-7	TRBD1	TRBV11-2	CTSTLDRTYEQYF	TGTACCAGCACATTGGACAGGACCTACGAGCAGTACTTC
once	TRBJ2-1	TRBD1	TRBV11-2	CASSLTHGQGYRGEQFF	TGCGCCAGCAGCTTAACCCACGGACAGGGGTACAGGGGTGAGCAGTTCTTC
.	TRBJ1-2	.	TRBV29-1	CSIYYGEGYTF	TGCAGTATTTACTATGGTGAAGGCTACACCTTC
.	TRBJ1-5	.	TRBV6-2/TRBV6-3	CASSYESARPQHF	TGTGCCAGCAGCTACGAGTCCGCGAGGCCCCAGCATTTT
.	TRBJ2-7	.	TRBV11-2	CANKRGSEVEQYF	TGTGCCAACAAAAGGGGTAGCGAGGTTGAGCAGTACTTC
.	TRBJ1-5	.	TRBV29-1	CSVGVWFGPNQPQHF	TGCAGCGTCGGGGTGTGGTTTGGGCCTAATCAGCCCCAGCATTTT
once	TRBJ2-5	.	TRBV12-3/TRBV12-4	CASSTYLRGEETQYF	TGTGCCAGCAGCACCTACCTCAGAGGCGAAGAGACCCAGTACTTC
many	TRBJ2-2	.	TRBV2	CASSFSQLNTGELFF	TGTGCCAGCAGCTTTAGCCAGTTGAACACCGGGGAGCTGTTTTTT
.	TRBJ2-7	.	TRBV4-3	CATSQGVSRYSYEQYF	TGTGCCACCAGCCAAGGAGTCAGCCGGTACTCCTACGAGCAGTACTTC